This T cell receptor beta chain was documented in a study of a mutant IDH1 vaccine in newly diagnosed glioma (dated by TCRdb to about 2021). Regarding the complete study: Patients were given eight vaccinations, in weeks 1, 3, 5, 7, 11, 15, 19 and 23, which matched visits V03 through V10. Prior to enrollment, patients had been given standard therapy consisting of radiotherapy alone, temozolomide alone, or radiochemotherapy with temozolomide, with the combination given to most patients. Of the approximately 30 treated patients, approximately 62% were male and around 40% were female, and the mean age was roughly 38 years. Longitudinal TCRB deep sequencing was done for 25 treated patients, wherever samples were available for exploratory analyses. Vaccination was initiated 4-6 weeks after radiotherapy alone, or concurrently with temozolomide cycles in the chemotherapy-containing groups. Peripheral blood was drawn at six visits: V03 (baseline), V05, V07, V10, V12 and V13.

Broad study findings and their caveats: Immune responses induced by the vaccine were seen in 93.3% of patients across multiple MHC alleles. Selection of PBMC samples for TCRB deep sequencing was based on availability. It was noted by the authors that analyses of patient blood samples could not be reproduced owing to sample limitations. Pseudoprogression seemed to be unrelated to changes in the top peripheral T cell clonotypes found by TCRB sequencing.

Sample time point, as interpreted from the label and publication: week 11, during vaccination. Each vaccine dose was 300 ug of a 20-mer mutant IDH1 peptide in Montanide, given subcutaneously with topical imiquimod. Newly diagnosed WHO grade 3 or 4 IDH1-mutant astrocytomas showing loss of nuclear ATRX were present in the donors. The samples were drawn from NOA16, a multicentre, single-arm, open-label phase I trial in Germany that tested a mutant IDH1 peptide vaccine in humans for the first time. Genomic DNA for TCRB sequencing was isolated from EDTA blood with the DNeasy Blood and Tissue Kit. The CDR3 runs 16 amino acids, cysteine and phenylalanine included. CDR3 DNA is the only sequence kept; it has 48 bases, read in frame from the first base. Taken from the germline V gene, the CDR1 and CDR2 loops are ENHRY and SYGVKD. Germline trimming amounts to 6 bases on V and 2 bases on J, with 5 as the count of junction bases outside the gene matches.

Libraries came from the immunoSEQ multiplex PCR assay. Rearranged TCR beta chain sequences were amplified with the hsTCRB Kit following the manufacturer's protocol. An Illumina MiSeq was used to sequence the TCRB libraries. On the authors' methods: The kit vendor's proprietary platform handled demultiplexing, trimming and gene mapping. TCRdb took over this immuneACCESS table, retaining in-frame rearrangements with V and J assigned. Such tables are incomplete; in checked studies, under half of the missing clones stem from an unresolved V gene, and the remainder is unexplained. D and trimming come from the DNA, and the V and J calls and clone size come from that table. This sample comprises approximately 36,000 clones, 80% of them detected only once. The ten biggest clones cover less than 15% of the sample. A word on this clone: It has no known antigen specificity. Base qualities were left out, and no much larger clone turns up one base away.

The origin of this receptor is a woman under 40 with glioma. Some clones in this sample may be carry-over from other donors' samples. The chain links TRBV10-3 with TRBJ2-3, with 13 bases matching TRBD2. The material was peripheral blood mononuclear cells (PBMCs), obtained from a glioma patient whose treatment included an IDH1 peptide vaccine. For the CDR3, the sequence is CAISATSGRTTDTQYF. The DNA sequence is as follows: TGTGCCATCAGCGCGACTAGCGGGAGGACCACAGATACGCAGTATTTT.